This T cell receptor (beta chain) was profiled in a study of T cells in Graves' hyperthyroidism and ophthalmopathy. TCR beta CDR3 sequences were amplified from RNA transcripts. HTBI primers were the set used in a first-round RT-PCR of the TCR CDR3. TCRdb used MiXCR to reprocess the multiplex PCR reads, holding one entry per CDR3 protein. This table holds under 350,000 distinct CDR3 sequences, about 15% found once. In this sample, this clonotype turned up many times. Its target is not known. Study outcomes and limitations: From stable hyperthyroidism, ophthalmopathy was set apart by a 13 V-J model.

V lost 2 bases and J 3 bases, leaving 5 bases between the germline ends. The CDR3 sequence is 13 residues long. The germline gives CDR1 ENHRY, CDR2 SYGVKD. Sample: blood. The TCR sequence derives from a woman aged 55-75 years with Graves' ophthalmopathy. J is TRBJ1-5 and V is TRBV10-3; no firm D call. CDR3 DNA: TGTGCCATCAGTGAGGAGTACAATCAGCCCCAGCATTTT. Encoded protein: CAISEEYNQPQHF.